These 12 T cell receptor beta chains came from one sample sequenced in a study of blood T cell repertoires in COVID-19. Repertoires were generated with immunoSEQ multiplex PCR, while TCRdb's copy carries only in-frame clones and drops some. The data contain fewer than 150,000 clones, 84% of them singletons. Sequenced input: PBMCs or T cells enriched from blood (not recorded which). Source of these receptors: a man aged 50 or older in a cohort exposed to, infected with or recovered from COVID-19 (not recorded which).

The rearrangement links TRBV6-2 or TRBV6-3 to TRBJ2-7; D is undetermined. CDR1 and CDR2 (germline): MNHEY, SVGEGT. V dropped 3 bases and J dropped 3 bases, with 21 bases sitting between them. The length of the CDR3 is 17 residues. The CDR3 spells CASSYPSWSGTIYEQYF. The DNA of the CDR3 is TGTGCCAGCAGTTATCCCTCGTGGAGTGGAACTATCTACGAGCAGTACTTC.

The gene calls are TRBV5-1 and TRBJ2-1; D is possibly TRBD2 (6 bases). V was clipped by 2 bases and J by 7 bases, with 13 bases between them. This CDR3 is built from 14 residues. Germline loops: CDR1 SGHRS, CDR2 YFSETQ. The CDR3: CASSFGGKRNEQFF. The CDR3 DNA reads as TGCGCCAGCAGCTTCGGCGGGAAGAGGAATGAGCAGTTCTTC.

V gene TRBV27 combines with J gene TRBJ2-3; D call uncertain. The V gene's germline CDR1 is MNHEY and CDR2 SMNVEV (reference sequence). This CDR3 contains 14 residues. V gave up 6 bases and J gave up 1 base, with 11 bases separating them. CDR3: CASRWAPRTDTQYF. Here the CDR3 DNA reads TGTGCCAGCAGGTGGGCGCCCCGCACAGATACGCAGTATTTT.

This clone was seen a single time. This chain links TRBV15 with TRBJ2-7, with D perhaps TRBD2 (6 bases). CDR3 length equals 14 residues. The V gene lost 2 bases and the J gene lost 3 bases, with 11 bases spanning the gap. Germline values: CDR1 LNHNV, CDR2 YYDKDF (reference sequence). The CDR3 DNA follows: TGTGCCACCAGCAGACCCGGGACTTTCTACGAGCAGTACTTC. Translating gives CATSRPGTFYEQYF.

The rearrangement links TRBV11-2 to TRBJ1-1; TRBD1 matches 7 bases. Looked up from germline, CDR1 is SGHAT and CDR2 is FQNNGV. This CDR3 is built from 13 residues. The J segment lost 7 bases and the V segment lost 1 base, leaving 3 bases of the junction unmatched. The CDR3 spells CASSLVRTGEAFF. The CDR3 DNA reads TGTGCCAGCAGCTTAGTGCGGACAGGTGAAGCTTTCTTT.

The rearrangement joins TRBV28 to TRBJ1-1, with D possibly being TRBD1 (6 bases). Germline V gives CDR1 MDHEN, CDR2 SYDVKM. V was pared by 5 bases and J by 0 bases, with 13 bases between. The CDR3 has 15 residues. CDR3 in DNA: TGTGCCAGCAGTCCCTGGACAGCAATGAACACTGAAGCTTTCTTT. Amino acid sequence: CASSPWTAMNTEAFF.

The chain joins TRBV5-4 to TRBJ2-2; TRBD2 aligns across 11 bases. The junction had 4 bases not matched to a gene; V was cut back by 9 bases and J by 0 bases. Germline V CDR1 and CDR2: SGHNT, YYREEE (reference sequence). The CDR3 is made up of 15 amino acids. The CDR3 is CATRLAGTNTGELFF. The CDR3 coding sequence is TGTGCCACAAGACTAGCGGGGACGAACACCGGGGAGCTGTTTTTT.

CDR3 nucleotides: TGTGCCAGCAGCCCCTTACGGGAAGGCGCTGAAGCTTTCTTT. Its translation is CASSPLREGAEAFF. This chain connects TRBV28 to TRBJ1-1; D call uncertain. CDR1 and CDR2 (germline): MDHEN, SYDVKM. CDR3 length: 14 residues. V was cut by 6 bases and J by 6 bases, with 17 bases left in between.

The rearrangement links TRBV10-3 to TRBJ1-1, with a possible D match to TRBD1 (5 bases). CDR3 size: 15 residues. The ends were cut back, 0 bases at V and 2 bases at J, with 10 bases in the middle. Per germline, CDR1 ENHRY and CDR2 SYGVKD. CDR3 loop: CAISESGGINTEAFF. CDR3 nucleotide sequence: TGTGCCATCAGTGAGTCGGGGGGGATCAACACTGAAGCTTTCTTT.

The rearrangement links TRBV23-1 to TRBJ2-7; TRBD1 agrees at 7 bases. TRBV23-1 falls under the ORF class, with uncertain function. The trim removed 5 bases at V and 0 bases at J, leaving 1 base unmatched. This CDR3 contains 13 residues. The CDR3 nucleotides read TGCGCCAGCAGTGACAGGGTCTCCTACGAGCAGTACTTC. It encodes CASSDRVSYEQYF.

As DNA, the CDR3 is TGTGCCAGCAGTGATCCCACAGGGGCAGAAGAGACCCAGTACTTC. This sequence encodes CASSDPTGAEETQYF. The chain has TRBV25-1 and TRBJ2-5; 7 nucleotides match TRBD1. The CDR3 runs 15 residues. With 3 bases clipped from V and 3 bases from J, the junction kept 7 bases outside the gene matches. Looked up from germline, CDR1 is MGHDK and CDR2 is SYGVNS.

The chain couples TRBV9 to TRBJ2-2; 9 nucleotides align to TRBD1. CDR1 is SGDLS and CDR2 is YYNGEE in the germline V gene. The CDR3 consists of 15 residues. J gave up 7 bases and V 3 bases, and 7 bases lay outside the gene matches. CDR3 protein: CASSAPGQGHGELFF. The CDR3 DNA reads TGTGCCAGCAGCGCACCGGGACAGGGACACGGGGAGCTGTTTTTT.